The rows below give T cell receptor beta chains drawn from one sample of a study of blood T cell repertoires in COVID-19. Profiling relied on immunoSEQ multiplex PCR, and the TCRdb table lists in-frame clones only, not all of them. The repertoire has about 160,000 clones, about 86% of them found once; the top ten carry 10% to 13%. Sequencing input: peripheral blood. These receptor sequences come from a woman aged 70 to 79 with COVID-19, enrolled during active disease. Each CDR3 is given with its conserved first and last residue. D genes are given only for firm matches. Not all rows give a size; the values are once, few, many and, for expanded clones, a class.

TRBJ1-2	NA	TRBV19	NA	TGTGCCAGTAGTCTCTCCGGGGAACCGACAAACTATGGCTACACCTTC	CASSLSGEPTNYGYTF
TRBJ1-5	NA	TRBV12-3/TRBV12-4	TRBD1	TGTGCCAGCACGAGGGGGCTGGGTCAGCCCCAGCATTTT	CASTRGLGQPQHF
TRBJ1-6	once	TRBV18	NA	TGTGCCAGCTCACGGGACTTCACTTCACCCCTCCACTTT	CASSRDFTSPLHF
TRBJ1-5	NA	TRBV28	TRBD1	TGTGCCAGCAGACGGACAGGGGACTCTTTTTCTTATAGCAATCAGCCCCAGCATTTT	CASRRTGDSFSYSNQPQHF
TRBJ2-1	NA	TRBV29-1	TRBD1	TGCAGCGTTGAAGTGGGACAGTCGAATGAGCAGTTCTTC	CSVEVGQSNEQFF
TRBJ2-5	NA	TRBV7-9	NA	TGTGCCAGCAGTAGGACGAGGACACGGCAAGAGACCCAGTACTTC	CASSRTRTRQETQYF
TRBJ1-5	NA	TRBV5-4	NA	TGTGCCAGCAGCTCACCTTTTAGGAGGGGTTCCGGTCAGCCCCAGCATTTT	CASSSPFRRGSGQPQHF
TRBJ1-2	NA	TRBV10-3	TRBD1	TGTGCCATCAGTGAGTCAACAGGGGGCACGTCTGGCTACACCTTC	CAISESTGGTSGYTF
TRBJ2-7	NA	TRBV15	TRBD2	TGTGCCACCAGCAGGAACGCCGGGGGGGCGAATCGCGAGCAGTACTTC	CATSRNAGGANREQYF
TRBJ1-2	once	TRBV3-1/TRBV3-2	TRBD1	TGTGCCAGCAGCCCGGGACAGCACTATGGCTACACCTTC	CASSPGQHYGYTF
TRBJ2-3	once	TRBV7-3	NA	TGTGCCAGCAGCTTAAACCCCATTATGACTGGAGATACGCAGTATTTT	CASSLNPIMTGDTQYF
TRBJ1-5	NA	TRBV28	TRBD1	TGTGCGGGAAGGGAGACAGGGAAGGATCAGCCCCAGCATTTT	CAGRETGKDQPQHF
TRBJ1-4	NA	TRBV5-1	NA	TGCGCCAGCAGACGGGACACAAATAATGAAAAACTGTTTTTT	CASRRDTNNEKLFF
TRBJ2-3	NA	TRBV2	NA	TGTGCCAGCAGCCGCGGGGAGATCACAGATACGCAGTATTTT	CASSRGEITDTQYF
TRBJ2-2	NA	TRBV4-2	NA	TGTGCCAGCAGCCAAGATCTCGTCAGAACAAACACCGGGGAGCTGTTTTTT	CASSQDLVRTNTGELFF
TRBJ1-6	NA	TRBV10-3	TRBD1	TGTGCCATCAGTGAAGGGACAGGCGATAATTCACCCCTCCACTTT	CAISEGTGDNSPLHF
TRBJ1-5	NA	TRBV30	TRBD1	TGTGCCTGGAGTGTAGGGACAGGAGGGCAGCCCCAGCATTTT	CAWSVGTGGQPQHF
TRBJ1-1	NA	TRBV7-3	NA	TGTGCCAGCAGCCCACAGGGATACCCGACTGAAGCTTTCTTT	CASSPQGYPTEAFF
TRBJ1-1	NA	TRBV12-3/TRBV12-4	TRBD1	TGTGCCACCATAACAGGGGGCATCACTGAAGCTTTCTTT	CATITGGITEAFF
TRBJ1-5	NA	TRBV27	TRBD1	TGTGCCAGTCCCCTCCGGGACAGGGTGCTTAATCAGCCCCAGCATTTT	CASPLRDRVLNQPQHF
TRBJ2-6	NA	TRBV2	NA	TGTGCCAGCAGGACGGGCTCTGGGGCCAACGTCCTGACTTTC	CASRTGSGANVLTF
TRBJ1-1	once	TRBV9	NA	TGTGCCAGCAGCCCATTAAACCAGGGTGAAGCTTTCTTT	CASSPLNQGEAFF
TRBJ2-3	few	TRBV6-1	NA	TGTGCCAGCAGTGAAGGGACTTCAGATACGCAGTATTTT	CASSEGTSDTQYF
TRBJ1-5	NA	TRBV9	NA	TGTGCCAGCAGCGCAGGGGATAGCAATCAGCCCCAGCATTTT	CASSAGDSNQPQHF
TRBJ1-1	NA	TRBV19	TRBD1	TGTGCCAGTATGAGGAGAGGAGGGGGCACGGACACTGAAGCTTTCTTT	CASMRRGGGTDTEAFF
TRBJ1-5	NA	TRBV19	NA	TGTGCCAGTAGTAGGCAGGATAATCAGCCCCAGCATTTT	CASSRQDNQPQHF
TRBJ1-1	NA	TRBV7-7	TRBD1	TGTGCTAGCAGTGCTGACAGGGGAAACACTGAAGCTTTCTTT	CASSADRGNTEAFF
TRBJ2-1	NA	TRBV9	NA	TGTGCCAGCAGCGCCAGCTCCTTAGGGGGCCGGGAGGGTGAGCAGTTCTTC	CASSASSLGGREGEQFF
TRBJ2-2	NA	TRBV7-8	TRBD1	TGTGCCAGCAGCTCAGACAGGGCCGGGGAGCTGTTTTTT	CASSSDRAGELFF
TRBJ2-3	NA	TRBV19	NA	TGTGCCAGTAGTACAGGAGGGGTTAGCACAGATACGCAGTATTTT	CASSTGGVSTDTQYF
TRBJ1-1	NA	TRBV5-1	NA	TGCGCCAGCACCGACTCCAGGGTGGGCACTGAAGCTTTCTTT	CASTDSRVGTEAFF
TRBJ2-1	NA	TRBV5-4	TRBD1	TGTGCCAGCAGCTCGGACAGGGGGAACAATGAGCAGTTCTTC	CASSSDRGNNEQFF
TRBJ2-7	NA	TRBV6-1	NA	TGTGCCAGCAGTGACCTACAGGGCTCCTACGAGCAGTACTTC	CASSDLQGSYEQYF
TRBJ1-4	few	TRBV5-6	TRBD1	TGTGCCAGCAGCGCACGACAGGGGGTTGAACTGTTTTTT	CASSARQGVELFF
TRBJ2-3	NA	TRBV7-9	NA	TGTGCCAGCAGCTTAATTCGGGCAGATACGCAGTATTTT	CASSLIRADTQYF
TRBJ1-1	NA	TRBV2	NA	TGTGCCACTGCAAGGGAGGGTCGGGCTTTCTTT	CATAREGRAFF
TRBJ2-7	NA	TRBV3-1/TRBV3-2	NA	TGTGCCAGCAGCCAAGATTGGGGGGCGGGGGCTCTCTACGAGCAGTACTTC	CASSQDWGAGALYEQYF
TRBJ2-5	NA	TRBV6-5	TRBD1	TGTGCCAGCAGTTCAGGGGGTGGACCGGGTGAGACCCAGTACTTC	CASSSGGGPGETQYF
TRBJ2-1	few	TRBV12-3/TRBV12-4	NA	TGTGCCAGCAGTCCCACAGGAAATGAGCAGTTCTTC	CASSPTGNEQFF
TRBJ1-2	once	TRBV2	NA	TGTGCCAGCAGTGAGGCACAGGGATGGAATAACTATGGCTACACCTTC	CASSEAQGWNNYGYTF
TRBJ1-3	NA	TRBV10-2	NA	TGCGCCAGCAGCGAGGTTAGGGGGTCTGGAAACACCATATATTTT	CASSEVRGSGNTIYF
TRBJ1-6	few	TRBV19	TRBD1	TGTGCCAGTAGTATCAGGGACAGGCAAACACCCCTCCACTTT	CASSIRDRQTPLHF
TRBJ2-7	NA	TRBV6-2/TRBV6-3	TRBD1	TGTGCCAGCAGTTATCCGGGACAGATCTACGAGCAGTACTTC	CASSYPGQIYEQYF
TRBJ1-2	few	TRBV5-4	TRBD1	TGTGCCAGCAGCTTGCAGGGGGCTTATGGCTACACCTTC	CASSLQGAYGYTF
TRBJ1-5	NA	TRBV4-1	NA	TGCGCCAGCACGGGGGAATATAGCAATCAGCCCCAGCATTTT	CASTGEYSNQPQHF
TRBJ1-5	NA	TRBV19	TRBD1	TGTGCCAGTCGGACAGGAATTAACAATCAGCCCCAGCATTTT	CASRTGINNQPQHF
TRBJ1-6	once	TRBV7-9	TRBD1	TGTGCCACCGAAGAGGGGCGGGACAGCCGAAATAATTCACCCCTCCACTTT	CATEEGRDSRNNSPLHF
TRBJ1-2	NA	TRBV10-1	TRBD1	TGCGCCAGCAGTAAGGACAGGGTATCCTATGGCTACACCTTC	CASSKDRVSYGYTF
TRBJ2-2	few	TRBV6-2/TRBV6-3	NA	TGTGCCAGCAGTTACTCGAGGGTCTCGGGCGCGCCGAACACCGGGGAGCTGTTTTTT	CASSYSRVSGAPNTGELFF
TRBJ1-1	NA	TRBV7-9	NA	TGTGCCAGCAGCTTAGTGGCGGTGACCACTGAAGCTTTCTTT	CASSLVAVTTEAFF
TRBJ2-7	NA	TRBV6-1	TRBD1	TGTGCCAGCAGTGGAGCTCCCGGGACAGGGAGCTACGAGCAGTACTTC	CASSGAPGTGSYEQYF
TRBJ2-2	NA	TRBV30	NA	TGTGCCTGGAGACCGATAGCGAACACCGGGGAGCTGTTTTTT	CAWRPIANTGELFF
TRBJ2-7	NA	TRBV27	NA	TGTGCCAGCAGTGTCCGGGACACGTTCCACGAGCAGTACTTC	CASSVRDTFHEQYF
TRBJ2-7	NA	TRBV6-5	TRBD1	TGTGCCAGCAGAGAGGACAGGGGGTCTCGCGAGCAGTACTTC	CASREDRGSREQYF
TRBJ1-6	NA	TRBV10-3	TRBD1	TGTGCCATCAGTGGTTATGGACAGGGTGGTAATTCACCCCTCCACTTT	CAISGYGQGGNSPLHF
TRBJ1-6	once	TRBV4-2	NA	TGTGCCAGCAGCCAAGAATCGGGGAGCTCCTATAATTCACCCCTCCACTTT	CASSQESGSSYNSPLHF
TRBJ2-1	NA	TRBV5-1	NA	TGCGCCAGCAGCTTGGGAGCAGGGCCTCTGGAGCAGTTCTTC	CASSLGAGPLEQFF
TRBJ1-4	once	TRBV12-3/TRBV12-4	NA	TGTGCCAGCAGTTTGGCTAGCCCTGAAAAACTGTTTTTT	CASSLASPEKLFF
TRBJ2-7	NA	TRBV6-5	NA	TGTGCCAGCAGTTACTCGACAGGCCGGTACGAGCAGTACTTC	CASSYSTGRYEQYF
TRBJ1-3	once	TRBV5-8	NA	TGTGCCAGCAGGGTTTTCGGGGGAAACACCATATATTTT	CASRVFGGNTIYF